This TCR beta chain came from a study of identical twins. Regarding the study as a whole: The study reached conclusions through statistical analysis that was cross-sectional, not following the same donors.

A template switching step contributed a universal primer site, while unique molecular identifiers were present in the cDNA. TCRdb re-derived calls from the 5' RACE reads in MiXCR, one entry per CDR3 protein. This table holds fewer than 250,000 distinct CDR3 sequences, about a tenth found once. The CDR3 sequence is 16 residues long. With 5 bases clipped from V and 3 bases from J, the junction kept 6 bases outside the gene matches. This clonotype was counted between two and nine times. The antigen is unknown. Each donor (without exception) was a healthy Caucasian. Sequencing used memory (CD45RO+) T cells sorted from blood. This receptor was identified in a woman aged 18-29 years in good health. The V gene is TRBV12-3 or TRBV12-4, the J gene TRBJ2-7; the match to TRBD2 covers 14 bases. The CDR3 DNA reads as TGTGCCAGCAGTCGGACTAGCGGGAGGACCAGCTACGAGCAGTACTTC. Translation gives CASSRTSGRTSYEQYF.